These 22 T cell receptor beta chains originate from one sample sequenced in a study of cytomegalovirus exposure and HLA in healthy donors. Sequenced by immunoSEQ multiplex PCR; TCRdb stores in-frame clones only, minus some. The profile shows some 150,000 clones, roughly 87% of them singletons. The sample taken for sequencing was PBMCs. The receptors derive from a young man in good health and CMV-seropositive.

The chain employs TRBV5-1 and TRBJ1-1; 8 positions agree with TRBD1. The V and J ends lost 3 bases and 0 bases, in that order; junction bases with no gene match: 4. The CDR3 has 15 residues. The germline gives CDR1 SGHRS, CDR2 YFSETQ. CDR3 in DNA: TGCGCCAGCAGCTCGAGGACAGGGATGAACACTGAAGCTTTCTTT. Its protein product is CASSSRTGMNTEAFF. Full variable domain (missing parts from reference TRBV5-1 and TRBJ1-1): KAGVTQTPRYLIKTRGQQVTLSCSPISGHRSVSWYQQTPGQGLQFLFEYFSETQRNKGNFPGRFSGRQFSNSRSEMNVSTLELGDSALYLCASSSRTGMNTEAFFGQGTRLTVV.

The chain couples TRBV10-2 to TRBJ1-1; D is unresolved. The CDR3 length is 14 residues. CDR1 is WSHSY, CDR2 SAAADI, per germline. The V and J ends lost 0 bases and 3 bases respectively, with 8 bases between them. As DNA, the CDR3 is TGCGCCAGCAGTGAGTCCCCCCCCGACACTGAAGCTTTCTTT. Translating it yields CASSESPPDTEAFF.

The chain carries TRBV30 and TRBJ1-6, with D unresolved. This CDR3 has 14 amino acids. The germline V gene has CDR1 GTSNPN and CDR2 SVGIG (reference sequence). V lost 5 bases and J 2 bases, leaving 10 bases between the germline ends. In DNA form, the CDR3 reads TGTGCCTGGGGAGGGAGGACCTATAATTCACCCCTCCACTTT. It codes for CAWGGRTYNSPLHF. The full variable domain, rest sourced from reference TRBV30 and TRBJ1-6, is SQTIHQWPATLVQPVGSPLSLECTVEGTSNPNLYWYRQAAGRGLQLLFYSVGIGQISSEVPQNLSASRPQDRQFILSSKKLLLSDSGFYLCAWGGRTYNSPLHFGNGTRLTVT.

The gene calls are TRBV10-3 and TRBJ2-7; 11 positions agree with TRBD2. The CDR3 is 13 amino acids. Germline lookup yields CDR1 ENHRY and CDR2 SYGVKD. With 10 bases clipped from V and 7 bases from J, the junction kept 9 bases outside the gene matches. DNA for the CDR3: TGTGCCACTAGCGGGGGGTCCGCGTGGGAGCAGTACTTC. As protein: CATSGGSAWEQYF.

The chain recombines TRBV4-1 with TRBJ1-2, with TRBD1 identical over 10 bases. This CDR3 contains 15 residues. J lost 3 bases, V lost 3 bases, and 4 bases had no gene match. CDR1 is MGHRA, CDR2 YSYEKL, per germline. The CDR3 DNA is TGCGCCAGCAGCCACGTAGGACAGGGGGACTATGGCTACACCTTC. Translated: CASSHVGQGDYGYTF.

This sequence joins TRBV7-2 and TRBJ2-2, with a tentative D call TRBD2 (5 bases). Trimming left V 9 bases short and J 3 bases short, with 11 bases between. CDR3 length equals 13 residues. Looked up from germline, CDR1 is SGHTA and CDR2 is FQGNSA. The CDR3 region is CARRRMDTGELFF. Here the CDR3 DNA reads TGTGCCAGGAGGAGGATGGACACCGGGGAGCTGTTTTTT. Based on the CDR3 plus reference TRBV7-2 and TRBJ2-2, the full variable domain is GAGVSQSPSNKVTEKGKDVELRCDPISGHTALYWYRQSLGQGLEFLIYFQGNSAPDKSGLPSDRFSAERTGGSVSTLTIQRTQQEDSAVYLCARRRMDTGELFFGEGSRLTVL.

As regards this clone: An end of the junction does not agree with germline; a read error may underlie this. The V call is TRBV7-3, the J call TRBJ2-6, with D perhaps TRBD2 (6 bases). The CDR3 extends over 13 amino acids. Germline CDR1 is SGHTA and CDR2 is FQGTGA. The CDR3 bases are TGTGCCAGCAGCTTCCGCGGGGCCAACCTCCTGACTTTC. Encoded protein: CASSFRGANLLTF.

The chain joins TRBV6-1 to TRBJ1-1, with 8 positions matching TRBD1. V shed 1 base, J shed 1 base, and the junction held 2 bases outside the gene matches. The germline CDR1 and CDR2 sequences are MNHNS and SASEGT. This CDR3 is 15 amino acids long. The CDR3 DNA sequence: TGTGCCAGCAGTGAAGGGGGGACAGGGAACACTGAAGCTTTCTTT. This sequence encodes CASSEGGTGNTEAFF.

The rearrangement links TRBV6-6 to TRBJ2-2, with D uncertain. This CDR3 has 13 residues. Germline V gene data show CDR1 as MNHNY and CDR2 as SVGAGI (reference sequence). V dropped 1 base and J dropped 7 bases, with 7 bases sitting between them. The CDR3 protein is CASSYFSSGELFF. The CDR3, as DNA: TGTGCCAGCAGTTACTTCTCCAGCGGGGAGCTGTTTTTT.

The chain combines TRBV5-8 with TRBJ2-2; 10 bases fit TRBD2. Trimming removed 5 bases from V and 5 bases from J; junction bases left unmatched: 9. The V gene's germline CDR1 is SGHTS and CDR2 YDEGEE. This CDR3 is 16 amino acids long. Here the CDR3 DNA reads TGTGCCAGCAGACCTGGTCCACTAGCGGGGACCGGGGAGCTGTTTTTT. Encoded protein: CASRPGPLAGTGELFF.

CDR3 sequence (DNA): TGTGCCAGCAGTACGGGGACACCGCAAGAGACCCAGTACTTC. Translation gives CASSTGTPQETQYF. This chain uses TRBV6-5 with TRBJ2-5, with a tentative D call TRBD1 (6 bases). Trimming cost V 5 bases and J 2 bases, with 12 bases left between them. Germline CDR1 is MNHEY and CDR2 is SVGAGI. The CDR3 covers 14 residues.

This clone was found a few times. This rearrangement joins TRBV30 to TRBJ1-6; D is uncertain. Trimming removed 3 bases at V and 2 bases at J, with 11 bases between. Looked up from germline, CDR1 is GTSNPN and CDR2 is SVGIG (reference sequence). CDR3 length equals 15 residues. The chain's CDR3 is CAWRDTGTYNSPLHF. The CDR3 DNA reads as TGTGCCTGGAGAGATACCGGGACCTATAATTCACCCCTCCACTTT.

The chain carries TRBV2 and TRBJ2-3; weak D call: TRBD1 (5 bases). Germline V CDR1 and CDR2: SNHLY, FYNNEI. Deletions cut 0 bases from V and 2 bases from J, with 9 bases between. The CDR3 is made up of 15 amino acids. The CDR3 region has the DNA TGTGCCAGCAGTGAAGCGGCGGACATCACAGATACGCAGTATTTT. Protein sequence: CASSEAADITDTQYF.

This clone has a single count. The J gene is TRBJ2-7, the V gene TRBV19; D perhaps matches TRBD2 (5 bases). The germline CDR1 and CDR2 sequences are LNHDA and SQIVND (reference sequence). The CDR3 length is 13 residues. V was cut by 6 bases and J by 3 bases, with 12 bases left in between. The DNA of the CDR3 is TGTGCCAGTAGAGGCGCTGGAGGCTACGAGCAGTACTTC. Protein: CASRGAGGYEQYF. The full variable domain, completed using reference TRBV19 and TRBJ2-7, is DGGITQSPKYLFRKEGQNVTLSCEQNLNHDAMYWYRQDPGQGLRLIYYSQIVNDFQKGDIAEGYSVSREKKESFPLTVTSAQKNPTAFYLCASRGAGGYEQYFGPGTRLTVT.

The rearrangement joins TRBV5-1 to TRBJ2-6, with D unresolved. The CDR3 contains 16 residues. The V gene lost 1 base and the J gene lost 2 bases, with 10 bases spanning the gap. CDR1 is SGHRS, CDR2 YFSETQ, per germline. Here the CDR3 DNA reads TGCGCCAGCAGCTTGCGTTTTGGGCCTGGGGCCAACGTCCTGACTTTC. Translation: CASSLRFGPGANVLTF.

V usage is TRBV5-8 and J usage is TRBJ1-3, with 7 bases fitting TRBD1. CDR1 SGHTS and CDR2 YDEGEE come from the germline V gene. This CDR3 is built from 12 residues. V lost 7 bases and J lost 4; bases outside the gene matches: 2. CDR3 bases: TGTGCCAGCCGGGACAGAGGAAACACCATATATTTT. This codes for CASRDRGNTIYF.

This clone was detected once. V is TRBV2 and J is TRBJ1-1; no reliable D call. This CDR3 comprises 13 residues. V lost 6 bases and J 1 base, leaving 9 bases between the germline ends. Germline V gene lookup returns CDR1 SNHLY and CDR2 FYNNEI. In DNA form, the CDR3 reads TGTGCCAGCAGCCCCACACCGAACACTGAAGCTTTCTTT. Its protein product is CASSPTPNTEAFF. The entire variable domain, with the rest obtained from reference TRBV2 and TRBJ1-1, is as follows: EPEVTQTPSHQVTQMGQEVILRCVPISNHLYFYWYRQILGQKVEFLVSFYNNEISEKSEIFDDQFSVERPDGSNFTLKIRSTKLEDSAMYFCASSPTPNTEAFFGQGTRLTVV.

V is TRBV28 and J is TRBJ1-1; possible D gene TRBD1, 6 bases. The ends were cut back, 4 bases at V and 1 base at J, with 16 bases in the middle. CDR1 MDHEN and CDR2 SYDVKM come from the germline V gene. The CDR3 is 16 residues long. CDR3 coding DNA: TGTGCCAGCAGTTCCGACGGCGCGGGGGCGAACACTGAAGCTTTCTTT. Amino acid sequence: CASSSDGAGANTEAFF.

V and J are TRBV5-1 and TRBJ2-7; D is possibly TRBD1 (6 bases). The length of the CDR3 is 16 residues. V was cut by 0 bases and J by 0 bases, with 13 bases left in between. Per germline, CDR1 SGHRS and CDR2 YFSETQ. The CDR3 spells CASSLGPGQSSYEQYF. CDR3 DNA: TGCGCCAGCAGCTTGGGTCCGGGACAAAGCTCCTACGAGCAGTACTTC.

The DNA of the CDR3 is TGTGCCAGCAGCTTAGTAGCGTTGGAGGGCTACACCTTC. Translation gives CASSLVALEGYTF. V is TRBV13 and J is TRBJ1-2; D unresolved. This CDR3 is 13 amino acids long. Trimming took off 1 base at V and 8 bases at J, with 11 bases between the two ends. Looked up from germline, CDR1 is PRHDT and CDR2 is FYEKMQ (reference sequence).

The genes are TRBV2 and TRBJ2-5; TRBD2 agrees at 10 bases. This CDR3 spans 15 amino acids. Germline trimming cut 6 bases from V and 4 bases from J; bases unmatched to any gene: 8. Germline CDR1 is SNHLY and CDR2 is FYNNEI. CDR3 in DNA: TGTGCCAGCAGGATAGCGGGGGGCCAGGGAGAGACCCAGTACTTC. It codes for CASRIAGGQGETQYF.

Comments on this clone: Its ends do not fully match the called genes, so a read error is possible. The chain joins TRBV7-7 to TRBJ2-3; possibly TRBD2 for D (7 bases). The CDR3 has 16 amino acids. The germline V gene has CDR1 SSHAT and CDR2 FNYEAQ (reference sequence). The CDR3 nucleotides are TGTGCTAGCAGCTTAGTGCCGGGGGGCGGGACAGATACGCAGTATTTT. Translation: CASSLVPGGGTDTQYF.